This T cell receptor (beta chain) appears in the sequencing data of a study of T cell responses to AZD1222 COVID-19 vaccine. V was clipped by 2 bases and J by 12 bases, with 11 bases between them. The CDR3 has 12 residues. Germline CDR1 and CDR2: MNHEY and SVGEGT. The method was immunoSEQ multiplex PCR; TCRdb's version includes in-frame clones alone and lacks a portion of them. The sample consists of some 180,000 clones, around 94% of them appearing once. Notes on this clone: The antigen is not known.

Findings and caveats of the study: Spike-specific TCR repertoires showed rising breadth and depth after two AZD1222 doses. Spike as a whole was targeted by vaccine-associated CD4 TCRs, dominant at 160-218 and 743-854. The donors showed a predominance of white British ancestry and of females, with possible underestimation of clonal diversity. Baseline testing showed seropositivity in only a handful of AZD1222 recipients.

The rearrangement links TRBV6-2 or TRBV6-3 to TRBJ1-5; D gene uncertain. This receptor was taken from an adult who received the AZD1222 COVID-19 vaccine. The input for sequencing was peripheral blood, taken 28 days after the second AZD1222 dose. CDR3: CASSYPSGLQHF. Written as DNA, the CDR3 is TGTGCCAGCAGTTACCCCAGTGGGCTCCAGCATTTT.